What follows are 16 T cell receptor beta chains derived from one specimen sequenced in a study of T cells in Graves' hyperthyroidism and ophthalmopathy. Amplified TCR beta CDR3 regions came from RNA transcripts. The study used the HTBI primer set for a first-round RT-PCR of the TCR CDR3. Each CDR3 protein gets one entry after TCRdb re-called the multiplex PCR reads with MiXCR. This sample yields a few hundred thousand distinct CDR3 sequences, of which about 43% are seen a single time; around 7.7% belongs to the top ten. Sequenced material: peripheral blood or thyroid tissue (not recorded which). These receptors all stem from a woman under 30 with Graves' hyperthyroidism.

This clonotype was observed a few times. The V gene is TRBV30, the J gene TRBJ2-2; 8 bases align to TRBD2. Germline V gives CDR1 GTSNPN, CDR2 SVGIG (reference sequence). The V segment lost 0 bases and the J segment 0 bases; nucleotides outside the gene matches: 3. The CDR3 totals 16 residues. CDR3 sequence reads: CAWSVEAGANTGELFF. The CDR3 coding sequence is TGTGCCTGGAGTGTCGAAGCGGGGGCGAACACCGGGGAGCTGTTTTTT.

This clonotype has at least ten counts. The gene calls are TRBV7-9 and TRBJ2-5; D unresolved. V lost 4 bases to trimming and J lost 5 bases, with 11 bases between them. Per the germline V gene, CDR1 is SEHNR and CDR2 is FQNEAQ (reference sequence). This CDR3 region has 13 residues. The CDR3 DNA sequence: TGTGCCAGCAGCTCAGACTTTCGGGAGACCCAGTACTTC. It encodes CASSSDFRETQYF.

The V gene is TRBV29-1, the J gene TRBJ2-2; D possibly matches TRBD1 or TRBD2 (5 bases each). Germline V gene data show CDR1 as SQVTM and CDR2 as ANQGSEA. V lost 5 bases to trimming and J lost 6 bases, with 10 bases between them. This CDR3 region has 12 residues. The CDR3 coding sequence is TGCAGCGTTAATACGGGACCCGGGGAGCTGTTTTTT. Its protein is CSVNTGPGELFF.

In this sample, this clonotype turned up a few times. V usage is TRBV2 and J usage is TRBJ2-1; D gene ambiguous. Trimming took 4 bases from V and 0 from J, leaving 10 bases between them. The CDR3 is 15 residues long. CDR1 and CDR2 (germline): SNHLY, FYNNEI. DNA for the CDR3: TGTGCCAGCAGTGCTGACGGTAGCTCCTACAATGAGCAGTTCTTC. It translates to CASSADGSSYNEQFF.

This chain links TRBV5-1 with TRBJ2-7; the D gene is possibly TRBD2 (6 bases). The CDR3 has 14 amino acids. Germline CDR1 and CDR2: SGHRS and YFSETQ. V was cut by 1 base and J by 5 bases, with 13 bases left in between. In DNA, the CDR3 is TGCGCCAGCAGCTTGTCGGGGGTTGGGGACGAGCAGTACTTC. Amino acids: CASSLSGVGDEQYF.

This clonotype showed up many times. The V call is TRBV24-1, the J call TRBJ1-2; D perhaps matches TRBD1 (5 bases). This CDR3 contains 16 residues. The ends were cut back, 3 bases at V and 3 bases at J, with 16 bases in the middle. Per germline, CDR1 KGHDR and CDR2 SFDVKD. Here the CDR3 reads CATSDKKTGTDYGYTF. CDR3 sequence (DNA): TGTGCCACCAGTGATAAAAAAACCGGGACGGACTATGGCTACACCTTC.

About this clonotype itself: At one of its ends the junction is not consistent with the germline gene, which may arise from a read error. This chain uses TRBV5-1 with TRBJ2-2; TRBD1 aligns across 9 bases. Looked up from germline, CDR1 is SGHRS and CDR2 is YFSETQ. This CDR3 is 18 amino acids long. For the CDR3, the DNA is TGTGCCAGCAGCTTAGGGCCCCCCGGGACAGGGAGTACCGGGGAGCTGCTTTTT. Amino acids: CASSLGPPGTGSTGELLF.

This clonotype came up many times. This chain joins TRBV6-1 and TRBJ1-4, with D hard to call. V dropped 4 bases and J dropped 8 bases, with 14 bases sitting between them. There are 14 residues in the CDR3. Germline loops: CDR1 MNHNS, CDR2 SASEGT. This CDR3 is CASSGGGSVEKLFF. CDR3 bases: TGTGCCAGCAGTGGAGGAGGGTCAGTGGAAAAACTGTTTTTT.

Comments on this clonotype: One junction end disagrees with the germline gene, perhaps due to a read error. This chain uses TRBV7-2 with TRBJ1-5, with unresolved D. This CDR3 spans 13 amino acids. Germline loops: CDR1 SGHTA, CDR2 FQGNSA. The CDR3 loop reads CASSFRSNQPRHF. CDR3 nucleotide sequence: TGTGCCAGCAGCTTCCGGTCCAATCAGCCCCGGCATTTT.

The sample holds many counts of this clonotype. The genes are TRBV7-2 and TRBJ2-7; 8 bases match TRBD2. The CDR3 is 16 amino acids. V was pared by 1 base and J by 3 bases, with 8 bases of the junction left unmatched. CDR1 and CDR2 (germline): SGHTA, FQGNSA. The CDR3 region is CASSLVGLAGGYEQYF. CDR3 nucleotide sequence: TGTGCCAGCAGCTTAGTAGGGCTCGCGGGGGGCTACGAGCAGTACTTC. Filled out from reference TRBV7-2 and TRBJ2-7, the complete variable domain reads GAGVSQSPSNKVTEKGKDVELRCDPISGHTALYWYRQSLGQGLEFLIYFQGNSAPDKSGLPSDRFSAERTGGSVSTLTIQRTQQEDSAVYLCASSLVGLAGGYEQYFGPGTRLTVT.

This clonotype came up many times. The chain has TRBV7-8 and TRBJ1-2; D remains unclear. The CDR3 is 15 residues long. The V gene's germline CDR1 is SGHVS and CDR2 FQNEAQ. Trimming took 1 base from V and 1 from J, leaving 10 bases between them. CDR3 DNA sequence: TGTGCCAGCAGCTTAGGGTTGGGTCGTAACTATGGCTACACCTTC. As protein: CASSLGLGRNYGYTF.

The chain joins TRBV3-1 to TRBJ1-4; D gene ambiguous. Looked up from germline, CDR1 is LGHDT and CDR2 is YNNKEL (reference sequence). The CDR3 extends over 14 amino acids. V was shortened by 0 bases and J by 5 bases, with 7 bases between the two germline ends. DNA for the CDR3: TGTGCCAGCAGCCAAGATGCGCAGAATGAAAAACTGTTTTTT. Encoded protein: CASSQDAQNEKLFF.

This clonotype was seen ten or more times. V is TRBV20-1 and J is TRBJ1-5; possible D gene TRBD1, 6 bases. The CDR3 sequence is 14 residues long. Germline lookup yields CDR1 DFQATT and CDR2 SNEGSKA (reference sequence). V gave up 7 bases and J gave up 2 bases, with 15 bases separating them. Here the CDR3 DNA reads TGCAGTGGGGGGCAGGCCAACGGCAATCAGCCCCAGCATTTT. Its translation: CSGGQANGNQPQHF.

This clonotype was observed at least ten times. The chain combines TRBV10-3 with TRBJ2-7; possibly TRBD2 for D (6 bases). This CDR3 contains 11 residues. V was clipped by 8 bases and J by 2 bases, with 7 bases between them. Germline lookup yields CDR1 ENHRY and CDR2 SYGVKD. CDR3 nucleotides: TGTGCCATCGGAGGGGCCTACGAGCAGTACTTC. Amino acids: CAIGGAYEQYF.

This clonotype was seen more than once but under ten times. The CDR3 nucleotides are TGTGCCAGCAGTCGAAGGGGGACAGTCATTAACTATGGCTACACCTTC. The encoded protein is CASSRRGTVINYGYTF. V gene TRBV27 combines with J gene TRBJ1-2; 7 bases agree with TRBD1. The length of the CDR3 is 16 residues. V lost 5 bases and J lost 1; bases outside the gene matches: 10. CDR1 is MNHEY and CDR2 is SMNVEV in the germline V gene (reference sequence).

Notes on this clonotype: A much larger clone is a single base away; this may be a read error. The CDR3 is CSAGPGTPPYEQYF. CDR3 coding DNA: TGCAGTGCTGGACCTGGGACCCCCCCCTACGAGCAGTACTTC. The V call is TRBV20-1, the J call TRBJ2-7; D possibly uses TRBD1 or TRBD2 (5 bases each). Trimming cost V 5 bases and J 2 bases, with 16 bases left between them. The CDR3 spans 14 residues. Germline V gene sequence: CDR1 DFQATT, CDR2 SNEGSKA (reference sequence).